The rows below give T cell receptor beta chains drawn from one sample of a study of blood T cell repertoires in COVID-19. TCRdb keeps only in-frame clones here, not all; method: immunoSEQ multiplex PCR. The data show approximately 92,000 clones, around four fifths seen once. Sequenced sample: peripheral blood. The receptors were sampled from a man aged 45-65 years with acute or convalescent COVID-19. Each CDR3 is given with its conserved first and last residue. A D gene is named only where the DNA matches it firmly. A row's size may be missing; if present it is once, few, many or a size class.

DNA: TGTGCCAGCAGCTTGGTCGGGGGAACCCATAATTCACCCCTCCACTTT
CDR3: CASSLVGGTHNSPLHF
length: 16
D: NA
V: TRBV5-6
size: many
J: TRBJ1-6

DNA: TGTGCCACCAGCATATTCCCTCAGGGGGCGCGAGGAATTTCTTCTGAAGCTTTCTTT
CDR3: CATSIFPQGARGISSEAFF
length: 19
D: TRBD1
V: TRBV15
size: NA
J: TRBJ1-1

DNA: TGTGCCAGCAGTTTACCAGGGTACTATGGCTACACCTTC
CDR3: CASSLPGYYGYTF
length: 13
D: NA
V: TRBV28
size: NA
J: TRBJ1-2

DNA: TGTGCCAGCAGTGAAGGACAGTCTAACACTGAAGCTTTCTTT
CDR3: CASSEGQSNTEAFF
length: 14
D: NA
V: TRBV25-1
size: NA
J: TRBJ1-1

DNA: TGTGCCAGCAGTTTAGCCAGCTCTGGGGCCAACGTCCTGACTTTC
CDR3: CASSLASSGANVLTF
length: 15
D: NA
V: TRBV28
size: NA
J: TRBJ2-6

DNA: TGTGCCAGCAGTACCGGGGACAGATACACCGGGGAGCTGTTTTTT
CDR3: CASSTGDRYTGELFF
length: 15
D: TRBD1
V: TRBV28
size: few
J: TRBJ2-2

DNA: TGTGCCTGGAGGCCCGCAGGGGCATTAAACACCATATATTTT
CDR3: CAWRPAGALNTIYF
length: 14
D: NA
V: TRBV30
size: NA
J: TRBJ1-3

DNA: TGTGCCAGTAGTATCCCACTAATCTTCGGTGGCTACACCTTC
CDR3: CASSIPLIFGGYTF
length: 14
D: NA
V: TRBV19
size: NA
J: TRBJ1-2

DNA: TGTGCCAGCAAGCCGGGACAGTTAAACTATGGCTACACCTTC
CDR3: CASKPGQLNYGYTF
length: 14
D: TRBD1
V: TRBV6-5
size: once
J: TRBJ1-2

DNA: TGTGCCAGCAGTTTCGCCGGTGAAGCTTTCTTT
CDR3: CASSFAGEAFF
length: 11
D: NA
V: TRBV12-3/TRBV12-4
size: NA
J: TRBJ1-1

DNA: TGTGCCAGTAGAGGGACAGCGAACACCGGGGAGCTGTTTTTT
CDR3: CASRGTANTGELFF
length: 14
D: TRBD1
V: TRBV19
size: NA
J: TRBJ2-2

DNA: TGCAGCGCATTAGGGACAGGAGCCTACGAGCAGTACTTC
CDR3: CSALGTGAYEQYF
length: 13
D: TRBD1
V: TRBV29-1
size: once
J: TRBJ2-7

DNA: TGTGCCAGCAGTTCCGGGACATCATACCAAGAGACCCAGTACTTC
CDR3: CASSSGTSYQETQYF
length: 15
D: NA
V: TRBV6-5
size: NA
J: TRBJ2-5

DNA: TGCGCCAGCAGCCAAGACCAACAGGGGGCCCTCCATGGCTACACCTTC
CDR3: CASSQDQQGALHGYTF
length: 16
D: TRBD1
V: TRBV4-3
size: NA
J: TRBJ1-2

DNA: TGTGCCAGCAGCCCCGACGGGGGGGGAGGAGAGACCCAGTACTTC
CDR3: CASSPDGGGGETQYF
length: 15
D: TRBD2
V: TRBV9
size: NA
J: TRBJ2-5

DNA: TGTGCCAGCAGGCGGACAGGGACGTATGGCTACACCTTC
CDR3: CASRRTGTYGYTF
length: 13
D: TRBD1
V: TRBV12-3/TRBV12-4
size: NA
J: TRBJ1-2

DNA: TGTGCCAGCAGTCTGACTAGCGGGAGAGGACCCTACCAAGAGACCCAGTACTTC
CDR3: CASSLTSGRGPYQETQYF
length: 18
D: TRBD2
V: TRBV28
size: few
J: TRBJ2-5

DNA: TGTGCCTGGAGCCCGGGACAGGATAACAATGAGCAGTTCTTC
CDR3: CAWSPGQDNNEQFF
length: 14
D: TRBD1
V: TRBV30
size: NA
J: TRBJ2-1

DNA: TGTGCCAGCAGCCCAACTACACAGCGGGAGGGTGAGCAGTACTTC
CDR3: CASSPTTQREGEQYF
length: 15
D: TRBD2
V: TRBV7-2
size: NA
J: TRBJ2-7

DNA: TGTGCCAGCACTAAAACAGGGGTACAAGAAAAACTGTTTTTT
CDR3: CASTKTGVQEKLFF
length: 14
D: TRBD1
V: TRBV2
size: once
J: TRBJ1-4

DNA: TGTGCCAGCAGTTTACAGTCACGAGAGCAGTTCTTC
CDR3: CASSLQSREQFF
length: 12
D: NA
V: TRBV28
size: NA
J: TRBJ2-1

DNA: TGTGCCAGCAGCTCCAGGGTTCCGAGCAATCAGCCCCAGCATTTT
CDR3: CASSSRVPSNQPQHF
length: 15
D: NA
V: TRBV3-1/TRBV3-2
size: few
J: TRBJ1-5

DNA: TGCGCCAGCAGCCAAGATATGGGACAGGGAGAGACTGAAGCTTTCTTT
CDR3: CASSQDMGQGETEAFF
length: 16
D: TRBD1
V: TRBV4-3
size: NA
J: TRBJ1-1

DNA: TGTGCCAGCAGCTTAGGGACAGCAAATCAGCCCCAGCATTTT
CDR3: CASSLGTANQPQHF
length: 14
D: NA
V: TRBV7-2
size: NA
J: TRBJ1-5

DNA: TGTGGAATTGGCGGGAGAAGGGATACGCAGTATTTT
CDR3: CGIGGRRDTQYF
length: 12
D: TRBD2
V: TRBV28
size: NA
J: TRBJ2-3

DNA: TGTGCCAGCAGCTTAGATCACATAACAACTAAGTATGGCTACACCTTC
CDR3: CASSLDHITTKYGYTF
length: 16
D: NA
V: TRBV11-2
size: NA
J: TRBJ1-2

DNA: TGTGCCAGCAGTAGGGACAGGGCTGTCAACGAGCAGTACTTC
CDR3: CASSRDRAVNEQYF
length: 14
D: TRBD1
V: TRBV6-5
size: NA
J: TRBJ2-7

DNA: TGTGCCAGCAGCCGGCGGGAGAGGGAGACCCAGTACTTC
CDR3: CASSRRERETQYF
length: 13
D: TRBD2
V: TRBV14
size: NA
J: TRBJ2-5

DNA: TGTGCCAGCAGCTTACAGGGCTTGACCTACGAGCAGTACTTC
CDR3: CASSLQGLTYEQYF
length: 14
D: NA
V: TRBV5-4
size: NA
J: TRBJ2-7

DNA: TGTGCCAGCAGTTCGACAGGGAGAGAGACCCAGTACTTC
CDR3: CASSSTGRETQYF
length: 13
D: TRBD1
V: TRBV27
size: NA
J: TRBJ2-5

DNA: TGTGCCAGCAGCAACCCCGGGAGGCGGAGCTACGAGCAGTACTTC
CDR3: CASSNPGRRSYEQYF
length: 15
D: TRBD2
V: TRBV7-8
size: NA
J: TRBJ2-7

DNA: TGTGCCAGCTCACCATCGTCCGGGGTAGAAGGCTCCTACGAGCAGTACTTC
CDR3: CASSPSSGVEGSYEQYF
length: 17
D: NA
V: TRBV18
size: NA
J: TRBJ2-7

DNA: TGTGCCTGGAGTTACTTAGAGTCACCCCTCCACTTT
CDR3: CAWSYLESPLHF
length: 12
D: NA
V: TRBV30
size: NA
J: TRBJ1-6